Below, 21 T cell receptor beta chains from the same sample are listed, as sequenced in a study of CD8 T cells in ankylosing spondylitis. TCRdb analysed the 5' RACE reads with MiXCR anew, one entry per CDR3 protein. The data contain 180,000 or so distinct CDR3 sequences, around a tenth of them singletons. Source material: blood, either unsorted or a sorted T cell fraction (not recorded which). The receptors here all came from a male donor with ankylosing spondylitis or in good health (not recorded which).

The CDR3 spells CASSASGTENSPLHF. CDR3 coding DNA: TGTGCCAGCAGCGCGTCCGGGACTGAGAATTCACCCCTCCACTTT. The chain carries TRBV7-2 and TRBJ1-6; D perhaps matches TRBD1 (5 bases). Trimming pared 5 bases from V and 7 bases from J, leaving 15 bases between. The V gene's germline CDR1 is SGHTA and CDR2 FQGNSA. The CDR3 totals 15 residues.

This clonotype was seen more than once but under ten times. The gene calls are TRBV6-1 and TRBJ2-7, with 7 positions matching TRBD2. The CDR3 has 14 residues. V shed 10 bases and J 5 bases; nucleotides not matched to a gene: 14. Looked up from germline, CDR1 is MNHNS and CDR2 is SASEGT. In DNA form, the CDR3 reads TGTGCCACCTCCGATCGTTGGGCGGGAGACGAGCAGTACTTC. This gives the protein CATSDRWAGDEQYF.

CDR3 DNA sequence: TGTGCCAGCAGCTTAGTCATGAGGGGACGTCATCTAGTGACCAACACCGGGGAGCTGTTTTTT. It specifies CASSLVMRGRHLVTNTGELFF. The rearrangement uses TRBV7-6 and TRBJ2-2; either TRBD1 or TRBD2 may supply D (5 bases each). Trimming stripped 1 base from V and 2 bases from J, with 26 bases between. The CDR3 has 21 amino acids. The germline V gene has CDR1 SGHVS and CDR2 FNYEAQ.

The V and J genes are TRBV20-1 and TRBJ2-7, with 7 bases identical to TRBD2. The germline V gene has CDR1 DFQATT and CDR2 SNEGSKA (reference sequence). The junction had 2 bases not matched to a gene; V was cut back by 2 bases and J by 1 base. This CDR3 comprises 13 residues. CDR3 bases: TGCAGTGCTAGACTAGCGGCATCCTACGAGCAGTACTTC. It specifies CSARLAASYEQYF.

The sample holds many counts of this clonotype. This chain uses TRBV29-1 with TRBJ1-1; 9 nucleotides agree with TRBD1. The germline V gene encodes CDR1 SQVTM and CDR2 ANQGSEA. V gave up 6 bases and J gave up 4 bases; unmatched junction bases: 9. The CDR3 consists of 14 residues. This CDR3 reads CSVAQRTGATEAFF. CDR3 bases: TGCAGCGTCGCTCAGAGGACAGGGGCCACTGAAGCTTTCTTT.

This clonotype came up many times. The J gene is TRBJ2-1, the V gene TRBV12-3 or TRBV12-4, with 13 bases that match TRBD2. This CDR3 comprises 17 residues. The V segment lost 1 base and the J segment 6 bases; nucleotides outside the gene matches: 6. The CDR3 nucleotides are TGTGCCAGCAGTTTAGGGACTAGCGGGAGTTCAATCAATGAGCAGTTCTTC. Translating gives CASSLGTSGSSINEQFF.

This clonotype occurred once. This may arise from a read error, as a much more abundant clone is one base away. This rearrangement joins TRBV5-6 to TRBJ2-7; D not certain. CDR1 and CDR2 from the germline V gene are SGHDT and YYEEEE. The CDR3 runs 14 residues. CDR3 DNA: TGTGCCGGCAGCTTGGCTCAGGCGACCTACGAGCAGTACTTC. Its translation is CAGSLAQATYEQYF. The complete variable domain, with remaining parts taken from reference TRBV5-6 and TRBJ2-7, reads DAGVTQSPTHLIKTRGQQVTLRCSPKSGHDTVSWYQQALGQGPQFIFQYYEEEERQRGNFPDRFSGHQFPNYSSELNVNALLLGDSALYLCAGSLAQATYEQYFGPGTRLTVT.

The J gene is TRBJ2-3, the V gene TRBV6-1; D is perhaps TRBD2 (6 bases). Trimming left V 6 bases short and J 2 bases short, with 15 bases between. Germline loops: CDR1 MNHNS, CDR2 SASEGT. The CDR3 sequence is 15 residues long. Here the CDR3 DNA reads TGTGCCAGCAGCCCACGGGACTCAATCACAGATACGCAGTATTTT. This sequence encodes CASSPRDSITDTQYF.

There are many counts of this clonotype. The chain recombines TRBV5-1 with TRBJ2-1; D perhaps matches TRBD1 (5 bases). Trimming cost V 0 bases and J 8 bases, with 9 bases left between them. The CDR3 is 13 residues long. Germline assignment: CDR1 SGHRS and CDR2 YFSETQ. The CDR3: CASSLGGSDEQFF. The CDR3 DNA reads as TGCGCCAGCAGCTTGGGGGGCTCAGATGAGCAGTTCTTC.

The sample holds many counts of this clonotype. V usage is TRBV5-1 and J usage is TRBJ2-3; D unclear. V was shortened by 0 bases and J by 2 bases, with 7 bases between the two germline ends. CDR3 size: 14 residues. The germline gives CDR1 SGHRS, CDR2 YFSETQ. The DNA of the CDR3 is TGCGCCAGCAGCTTGGGCTTTCCCACAGATACGCAGTATTTT. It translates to CASSLGFPTDTQYF.

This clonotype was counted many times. In DNA, the CDR3 is TGTGCCATCAGTGGGACTAGCGATGAGCAGTTCTTC. This translates into CAISGTSDEQFF. The chain couples TRBV10-3 to TRBJ2-1, with TRBD2 matching 9 bases. Germline assignment: CDR1 ENHRY and CDR2 SYGVKD. The CDR3 has 12 residues. The V segment lost 4 bases and the J segment 8 bases; nucleotides outside the gene matches: 0.

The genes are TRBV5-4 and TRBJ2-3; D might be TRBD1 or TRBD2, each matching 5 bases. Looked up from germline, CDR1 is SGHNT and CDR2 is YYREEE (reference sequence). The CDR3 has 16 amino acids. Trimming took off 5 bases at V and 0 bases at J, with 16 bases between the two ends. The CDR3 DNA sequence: TGTGCCAGCAGTCGACGACGGGACCTGAGCACAGATACGCAGTATTTT. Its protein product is CASSRRRDLSTDTQYF.

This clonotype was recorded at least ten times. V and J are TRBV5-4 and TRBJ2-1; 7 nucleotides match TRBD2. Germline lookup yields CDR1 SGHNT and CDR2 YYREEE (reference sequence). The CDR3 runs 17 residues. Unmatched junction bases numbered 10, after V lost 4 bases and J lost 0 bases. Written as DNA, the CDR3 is TGTGCCAGCAGCGGGGGGGTAGCGAGGAGCTCCTACAATGAGCAGTTCTTC. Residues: CASSGGVARSSYNEQFF. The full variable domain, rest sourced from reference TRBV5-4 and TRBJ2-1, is ETGVTQSPTHLIKTRGQQVTLRCSSQSGHNTVSWYQQALGQGPQFIFQYYREEENGRGNFPPRFSGLQFPNYSSELNVNALELDDSALYLCASSGGVARSSYNEQFFGPGTRLTVL.

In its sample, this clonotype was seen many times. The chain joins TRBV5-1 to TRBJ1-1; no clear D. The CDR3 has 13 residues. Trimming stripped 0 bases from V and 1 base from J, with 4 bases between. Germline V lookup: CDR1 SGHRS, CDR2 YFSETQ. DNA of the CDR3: TGCGCCAGCAGCTTGGTACGGAACACTGAAGCTTTCTTT. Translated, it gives CASSLVRNTEAFF.

In DNA, the CDR3 is TGCGCCAGCAGCCAAGAGGGCTGGGGGACTAACTATGGCTACACCTTC. Translation gives CASSQEGWGTNYGYTF. The chain links TRBV4-3 to TRBJ1-2; a weak D match, TRBD1 (5 bases). Germline CDR1 reads LGHNA; CDR2 reads YSLEER. The CDR3 runs 16 residues. V was clipped by 0 bases and J by 0 bases, with 11 bases between them.

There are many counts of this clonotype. CDR3 DNA: TGTGCCAGCAGTGACAGGGATAGCAATCAGCCCCAGCATTTT. Translated, it gives CASSDRDSNQPQHF. The chain carries TRBV6-4 and TRBJ1-5, with D unclear. Germline V lookup: CDR1 MRHNA, CDR2 SNTAGT. Trimming took off 2 bases at V and 0 bases at J, with 5 bases between the two ends. The CDR3 has 14 amino acids.

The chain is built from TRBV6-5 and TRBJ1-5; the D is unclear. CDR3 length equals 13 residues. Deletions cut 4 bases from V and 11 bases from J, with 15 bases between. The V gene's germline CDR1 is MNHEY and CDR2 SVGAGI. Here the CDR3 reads CASSCPGSRTQHF. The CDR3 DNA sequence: TGTGCCAGCAGTTGCCCCGGGAGTAGGACCCAGCATTTT.

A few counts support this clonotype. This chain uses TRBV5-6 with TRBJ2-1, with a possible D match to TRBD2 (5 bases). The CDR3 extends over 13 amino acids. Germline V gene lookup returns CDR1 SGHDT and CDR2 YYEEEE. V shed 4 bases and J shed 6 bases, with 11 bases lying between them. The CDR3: CASSPDFLNEQFF. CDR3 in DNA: TGTGCCAGCAGCCCGGACTTTCTCAATGAGCAGTTCTTC.

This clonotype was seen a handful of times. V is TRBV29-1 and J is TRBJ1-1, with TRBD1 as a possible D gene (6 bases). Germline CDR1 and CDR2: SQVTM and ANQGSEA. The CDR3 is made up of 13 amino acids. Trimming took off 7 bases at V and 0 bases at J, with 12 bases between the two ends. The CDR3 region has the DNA TGCAGCGCGCACAGGGCGGTGAACACTGAAGCTTTCTTT. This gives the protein CSAHRAVNTEAFF.

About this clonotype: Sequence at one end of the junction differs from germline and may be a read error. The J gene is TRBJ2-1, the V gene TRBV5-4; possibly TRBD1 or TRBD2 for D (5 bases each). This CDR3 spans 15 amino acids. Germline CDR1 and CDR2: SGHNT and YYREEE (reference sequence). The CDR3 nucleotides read TGTGCCAGCAGCTTGGCCGGGGCAGCTAACAATGCGCAGTTCTTC. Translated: CASSLAGAANNAQFF.

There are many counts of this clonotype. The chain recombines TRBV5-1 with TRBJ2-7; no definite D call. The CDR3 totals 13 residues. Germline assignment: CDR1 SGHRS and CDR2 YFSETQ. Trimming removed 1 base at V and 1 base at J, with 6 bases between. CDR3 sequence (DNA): TGCGCCAGCAGCTTGAGTAGTTCCTACGAGCAGTACTTC. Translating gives CASSLSSSYEQYF.